What follows are 10 T cell receptor beta chains derived from one specimen sequenced in a study of T cells after yellow fever vaccination. MiXCR was run by TCRdb on the 5' RACE reads, yielding one entry per CDR3 protein. The sample has hundreds of thousands of distinct CDR3 sequences; roughly 7.5% are singletons. Sequencing was performed on PBMCs, taken 45 days after the first yellow fever vaccination. These receptor sequences come from a man aged 18 to 35 who received the YFV17D yellow fever vaccine.

In its sample, this clonotype was seen a few times. The chain couples TRBV7-9 to TRBJ1-1; 7 bases match TRBD1. The CDR3 length is 14 residues. V trimming: 5 bases; J trimming: 0 bases; junction bases outside the gene matches: 3. Germline assignment: CDR1 SEHNR and CDR2 FQNEAQ (reference sequence). The CDR3 here is CASSKTGLNTEAFF. In nucleotides, the CDR3 is TGTGCCAGCAGCAAGACAGGGTTGAACACTGAAGCTTTCTTT.

The CDR3 bases are TGTGCCAGCAGGGGAAAAGATACGCAGTATTTT. Its protein product is CASRGKDTQYF. The chain carries TRBV28 and TRBJ2-3; D unresolved. The V gene lost 6 bases and the J gene lost 5 bases, with 6 bases spanning the gap. The CDR3 is 11 residues long. Germline V lookup: CDR1 MDHEN, CDR2 SYDVKM.

This clonotype appeared many times. The chain employs TRBV7-2 and TRBJ2-2; 9 nucleotides match TRBD1. V lost 0 bases and J lost 6; bases outside the gene matches: 5. CDR1 and CDR2 from the germline V gene are SGHTA and FQGNSA. The length of the CDR3 is 16 residues. CDR3 coding DNA: TGTGCCAGCAGCTTAGCTCCGGGGACAGGGCCCGGGGAGCTGTTTTTT. Its protein is CASSLAPGTGPGELFF.

This clonotype has only a few counts. V usage is TRBV6-5 and J usage is TRBJ1-1; 7 nucleotides align to TRBD1. Germline V gives CDR1 MNHEY, CDR2 SVGAGI. J was trimmed by 4 bases and V by 0 bases; bases with no gene match: 5. CDR3 size: 15 residues. The CDR3 nucleotides are TGTGCCAGCAGTTACTCGGAAAAGGGGGCCACTGAAGCTTTCTTT. As protein: CASSYSEKGATEAFF.

This chain links TRBV4-3 with TRBJ1-2, with D hard to call. Trimming pared 4 bases from V and 5 bases from J, leaving 14 bases between. The germline V gene has CDR1 LGHNA and CDR2 YSLEER. The CDR3 length is 14 residues. The CDR3 spells CASSRYDGNYGYTF. As DNA, the CDR3 is TGCGCCAGCAGCCGGTACGACGGAAATTATGGCTACACCTTC.

V gene TRBV6-1 combines with J gene TRBJ1-1; no reliable D call. The CDR3 length is 16 residues. The V gene's germline CDR1 is MNHNS and CDR2 SASEGT. V lost 5 bases, J lost 0 bases, and 16 bases lay in between. This chain's CDR3 is CASSPTASPLNTEAFF. The CDR3 DNA follows: TGTGCCAGCAGTCCCACAGCCTCCCCCCTGAACACTGAAGCTTTCTTT.

The chain has TRBV11-2 and TRBJ1-1; 7 bases map to TRBD1. Germline assignment: CDR1 SGHAT and CDR2 FQNNGV. The CDR3 covers 16 residues. J lost 10 bases, V lost 0 bases, and 14 bases had no gene match. CDR3 in DNA: TGTGCCAGCAGCTTAGAGCCGGCAGGGGGTGGGATAGGAGCTTTCTTT. Translation: CASSLEPAGGGIGAFF.

There are a few counts of this clonotype. The gene calls are TRBV11-2 and TRBJ2-1; TRBD2 aligns across 13 bases. The CDR3 consists of 16 residues. Per germline, CDR1 SGHAT and CDR2 FQNNGV. The V segment lost 8 bases and the J segment 8 bases; nucleotides outside the gene matches: 12. DNA for the CDR3: TGTGCCAGCCATCCCCGACTAGCGGGGGGTGGCGATGAGCAGTTCTTC. Translated, it gives CASHPRLAGGGDEQFF.

CDR3 protein: CASSFYLGEYQETQYF. CDR3 in DNA: TGTGCCAGCAGCTTTTATTTAGGGGAGTACCAAGAGACCCAGTACTTC. The rearrangement joins TRBV7-9 to TRBJ2-5; D may be TRBD1 or TRBD2 (5 bases each). CDR1 and CDR2 (germline): SEHNR, FQNEAQ (reference sequence). The CDR3 covers 16 residues. V was shortened by 3 bases and J by 0 bases, with 14 bases between the two germline ends.

The V call is TRBV15, the J call TRBJ2-3, with D possibly matching TRBD1 (5 bases). This CDR3 is 13 amino acids long. Trimming pared 4 bases from V and 6 bases from J, leaving 11 bases between. The germline gives CDR1 LNHNV, CDR2 YYDKDF (reference sequence). CDR3 sequence: CATSKNRFDTQYF. CDR3 nucleotide sequence: TGTGCCACCAGCAAAAACAGGTTTGATACGCAGTATTTT.